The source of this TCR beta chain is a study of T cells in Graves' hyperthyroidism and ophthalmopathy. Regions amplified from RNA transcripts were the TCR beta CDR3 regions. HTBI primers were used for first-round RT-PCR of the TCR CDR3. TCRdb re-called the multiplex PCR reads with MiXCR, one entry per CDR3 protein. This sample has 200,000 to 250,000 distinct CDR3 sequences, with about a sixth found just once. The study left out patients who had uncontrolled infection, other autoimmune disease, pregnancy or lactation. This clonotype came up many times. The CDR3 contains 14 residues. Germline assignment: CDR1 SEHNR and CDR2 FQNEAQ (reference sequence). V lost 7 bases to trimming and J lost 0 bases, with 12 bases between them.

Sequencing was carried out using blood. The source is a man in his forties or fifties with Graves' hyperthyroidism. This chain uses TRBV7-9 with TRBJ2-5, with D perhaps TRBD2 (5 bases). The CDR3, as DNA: TGTGCCAGCACCTACCGAGGGTACCAAGAGACCCAGTACTTC. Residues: CASTYRGYQETQYF.